Shown below are 20 T cell receptor beta chains from a single sample sequenced in a study of blood T cell repertoires in COVID-19. Libraries were prepared by immunoSEQ multiplex PCR; TCRdb keeps only in-frame clonotypes and omits some of them. The sample has around 280,000 clones; around 81% are singletons. The specimen was peripheral blood. These receptors all come from a woman between 45 and 65 years old with active or convalescent COVID-19.

This clone was counted at least ten times. The chain couples TRBV5-4 to TRBJ2-3; D call uncertain. V lost 5 bases and J 6 bases, leaving 19 bases between the germline ends. Germline-derived CDR1 and CDR2 are SGHNT and YYREEE (reference sequence). This CDR3 region has 15 residues. CDR3 sequence (DNA): TGTGCCAGCAGTCCGGTCGCCGGATCCGGGGATACGCAGTATTTT. It codes for CASSPVAGSGDTQYF.

The rearrangement joins TRBV5-4 to TRBJ1-3; 8 bases align to TRBD1. The V and J ends lost 4 bases and 0 bases, in that order; junction bases with no gene match: 9. This CDR3 is built from 17 residues. Germline CDR1 SGHNT, CDR2 YYREEE (reference sequence). This CDR3 reads CASSVAPTGGSGNTIYF. In DNA form, the CDR3 reads TGTGCCAGCAGCGTAGCTCCTACAGGGGGCTCTGGAAACACCATATATTTT.

Comment on this clone: Germline and junction disagree at one end, which may indicate a read error. This chain connects TRBV2 to TRBJ1-1; TRBD1 might be the D (6 bases). Germline loops: CDR1 SNHLY, CDR2 FYNNEI. There are 13 residues in the CDR3. The CDR3 loop reads CASTNTGNAEAFF. The CDR3 region has the DNA TGTGCCAGCACTAATACAGGGAACGCTGAAGCTTTCTTT.

This clone occurred once. This chain uses TRBV5-6 with TRBJ2-7; D ambiguous. The CDR3 consists of 11 residues. The V and J ends lost 4 bases and 1 base respectively, with 3 bases between them. CDR1 SGHDT and CDR2 YYEEEE come from the germline V gene. CDR3 protein: CASSHSYEQYF. In nucleotides, the CDR3 is TGTGCCAGCAGCCATTCCTACGAGCAGTACTTC.

The chain couples TRBV20-1 to TRBJ1-5, with D tentatively TRBD1 (5 bases). Germline V gene sequence: CDR1 DFQATT, CDR2 SNEGSKA (reference sequence). CDR3 size: 14 residues. Trimming left V 3 bases short and J 6 bases short, with 15 bases between. The DNA of the CDR3 is TGCAGTGCTAGTCCTGCTCAGGGAATTCAGCCCCAGCATTTT. As protein: CSASPAQGIQPQHF.

In DNA form, the CDR3 reads TGTGCCAGCAGTTTGGGGGTAGCGGGTGTTAATGAGCAGTTCTTC. As protein: CASSLGVAGVNEQFF. The J gene is TRBJ2-1, the V gene TRBV28, with 7 bases matching TRBD2. J was trimmed by 7 bases and V by 3 bases; bases with no gene match: 9. The CDR3 is 15 residues long. Germline V gene sequence: CDR1 MDHEN, CDR2 SYDVKM.

The CDR3 sequence is CASRNPGQSPNEQFF. For the CDR3, the DNA is TGTGCCAGCAGAAACCCGGGACAGTCCCCGAATGAGCAGTTCTTC. V is TRBV11-2 and J is TRBJ2-1, with 7 bases matching TRBD1. Germline values: CDR1 SGHAT, CDR2 FQNNGV. The CDR3 has 15 residues. V trimming: 6 bases; J trimming: 7 bases; junction bases outside the gene matches: 12.

This chain connects TRBV18 to TRBJ1-2, with TRBD1 matching over 8 bases. CDR1 KGHSH and CDR2 LQKENI come from the germline V gene. CDR3 size: 14 residues. V shed 3 bases, J shed 2 bases, and the junction held 2 bases outside the gene matches. The CDR3 reads CASSPDRENYGYTF. In nucleotides, the CDR3 is TGTGCCAGCTCACCGGACAGGGAGAACTATGGCTACACCTTC.

As DNA, the CDR3 is TGTGCCAGCAGCTTAGGCGGCCGCGGGAGGGCCCCAGATACGCAGTATTTT. It specifies CASSLGGRGRAPDTQYF. The chain recombines TRBV13 with TRBJ2-3, with 9 bases identical to TRBD2. The germline gives CDR1 PRHDT, CDR2 FYEKMQ (reference sequence). V dropped 0 bases and J dropped 4; count of bases not matched to a gene: 8. CDR3 size: 17 residues.

The J gene is TRBJ2-1, the V gene TRBV23-1; D perhaps matches TRBD2 (5 bases). TRBV23-1 is an open reading frame whose function is uncertain. The CDR3 extends over 17 amino acids. The V and J ends lost 4 bases and 2 bases respectively, with 18 bases between them. The DNA for the CDR3 is TGCGCCAGCAGTCCCGGGCGGGCGGAAGGTGCCTACAATGAGCAGTTCTTC. Translated: CASSPGRAEGAYNEQFF.

V and J are TRBV7-2 and TRBJ1-5; D is unresolved. The CDR3 sequence is 16 residues long. Germline V gene lookup returns CDR1 SGHTA and CDR2 FQGNSA. V shed 2 bases and J shed 5 bases, with 16 bases lying between them. The CDR3 loop reads CASSLHSRSEHQPQHF. CDR3 coding DNA: TGTGCCAGCAGCTTACATAGCCGAAGCGAACATCAGCCCCAGCATTTT.

V gene TRBV5-1 combines with J gene TRBJ2-1; TRBD2 aligns across 7 bases. With V trimmed by 4 bases and J by 8 bases, 3 bases remained unmatched. Looked up from germline, CDR1 is SGHRS and CDR2 is YFSETQ. The CDR3 covers 12 residues. CDR3 coding DNA: TGCGCCAGCAGCGTTACTAGCGATGAGCAGTTCTTC. Its protein product is CASSVTSDEQFF.

This clone was picked up one time. DNA of the CDR3: TGTGCCACCAGGTCAACGGGGGGGGACAATGAGCAGTTCTTC. Protein: CATRSTGGDNEQFF. The chain carries TRBV28 and TRBJ2-1; the match to TRBD2 covers 8 bases. The V gene end was trimmed by 10 bases and the J gene end by 5 bases; junction bases not matched to a gene: 10. Germline V CDR1 and CDR2: MDHEN, SYDVKM. CDR3 size: 14 residues.

V usage is TRBV3-1 (or the pseudogene TRBV3-2) and J usage is TRBJ1-4, with 8 nucleotides matching TRBD1. The germline CDR1 and CDR2 sequences are LGHDT and YNNKEL (reference sequence). V lost 5 bases, J lost 6 bases, and 5 bases stayed unmatched. CDR3 length: 14 amino acids. CDR3 in DNA: TGTGCCAGCAGCGCAGGGGGCCTTCATGAAAAACTGTTTTTT. It codes for CASSAGGLHEKLFF.

The J gene is TRBJ2-3, the V gene TRBV29-1; TRBD2 agrees at 7 bases. V lost 1 base and J lost 2; bases outside the gene matches: 15. Germline V gene sequence: CDR1 SQVTM, CDR2 ANQGSEA. CDR3 size: 18 residues. CDR3 loop: CSVEARVRSGTHTDTQYF. CDR3 nucleotide sequence: TGCAGCGTTGAAGCTCGTGTAAGGAGCGGGACCCACACAGATACGCAGTATTTT.

The V call is TRBV2, the J call TRBJ1-5; possibly TRBD1 for D (6 bases). Trimming shortened V by 6 bases and J by 4 bases, and 10 bases separated the two germline ends. Germline V gives CDR1 SNHLY, CDR2 FYNNEI. The CDR3 has 13 amino acids. CDR3 residues: CASRADRNQPQHF. The CDR3 nucleotides are TGTGCCAGCAGGGCTGACAGGAATCAGCCCCAGCATTTT.

This CDR3 is CASSPGHRGSTDTQYF. As DNA, the CDR3 is TGTGCCAGCAGCCCTGGGCACAGGGGAAGCACAGATACGCAGTATTTT. The chain carries TRBV11-1 and TRBJ2-3, with 7 bases fitting TRBD1. This CDR3 comprises 16 residues. J lost 0 bases, V lost 5 bases, and 8 bases had no gene match. Germline-derived CDR1 and CDR2 are SGHAT and FQDESV (reference sequence).

The chain uses TRBV11-2 and TRBJ2-7; D is unresolved. The CDR3 has 13 amino acids. Germline V lookup: CDR1 SGHAT, CDR2 FQNNGV. Trimming took 1 base from V and 9 from J, leaving 13 bases between them. DNA for the CDR3: TGTGCCAGCAGCTTAGCGGTTAGTCCGGGGCAGTACTTC. Its translation: CASSLAVSPGQYF.

V usage is TRBV6-5 and J usage is TRBJ2-2; D gene unclear. CDR1 MNHEY and CDR2 SVGAGI come from the germline V gene. The CDR3 runs 13 residues. The V end lost 2 bases, the J end lost 5 bases, and 6 bases lay between the germline ends. The CDR3 DNA is TGTGCCAGCAGTTACACGGTAACCGGGGAGCTGTTTTTT. This sequence encodes CASSYTVTGELFF.

V gene TRBV18 combines with J gene TRBJ1-6; tentatively, D is TRBD1 (5 bases). Germline values: CDR1 KGHSH, CDR2 LQKENI. This CDR3 region has 14 residues. Trimming shortened V by 8 bases and J by 8 bases, and 16 bases separated the two germline ends. The CDR3 DNA sequence: TGTGCCAGCACACTCAGGGTTTCTGATTCACCCCTCCACTTT. Amino acid sequence: CASTLRVSDSPLHF. Filled out from reference TRBV18 and TRBJ1-6, the complete variable domain reads NAGVMQNPRHLVRRRGQEARLRCSPMKGHSHVYWYRQLPEEGLKFMVYLQKENIIDESGMPKERFSAEFPKEGPSILRIQQVVRGDSAAYFCASTLRVSDSPLHFGNGTRLTVT.